Following are 19 T cell receptor beta chains from one sample sequenced in a study of PD-L1 blockade in urothelial cancer. As for time point: peripheral blood 6 weeks after treatment start. Method: immunoSEQ multiplex PCR; TCRdb's copy keeps in-frame clones and lacks some. The sample lists 48,000 or so clones, approximately 83% occurring once. The material was PBMCs, obtained around atezolizumab (anti-PD-L1) treatment. These receptors were collected from a man in his 60s with urothelial cancer.

The gene calls are TRBV5-1 and TRBJ2-2; possibly TRBD1 for D (7 bases). V lost 1 base and J lost 7, with 14 bases in between. This CDR3 contains 15 residues. Germline V lookup: CDR1 SGHRS, CDR2 YFSETQ. CDR3 in DNA: TGCGCCAGCAGCTTGTCCCAGGGGGGAAGCGGGGAGCTGTTTTTT. Its protein is CASSLSQGGSGELFF.

This chain uses TRBV4-3 with TRBJ1-2; D may be TRBD1 (6 bases). CDR1 is LGHNA, CDR2 YSLEER, per germline. Trimming removed 0 bases at V and 7 bases at J, with 15 bases between. The CDR3 is made up of 15 amino acids. The CDR3 DNA follows: TGCGCCAGCAGCCAAGATGGCGGGGGGCGAGGTGGCTACACCTTC. Amino acid sequence: CASSQDGGGRGGYTF.

The chain carries TRBV5-1 and TRBJ2-5; 13 bases map to TRBD2. CDR1 is SGHRS, CDR2 YFSETQ, per germline. CDR3 length: 14 residues. With 8 bases clipped from V and 1 base from J, the junction kept 2 bases outside the gene matches. In DNA form, the CDR3 reads TGCGCCAGTAGACTAGCGGGGGGCCAAGAGACCCAGTACTTC. Translating gives CASRLAGGQETQYF.

This chain links TRBV5-1 with TRBJ1-3; possible D gene TRBD1, 5 bases. V lost 2 bases to trimming and J lost 8 bases, with 17 bases between them. The CDR3 totals 15 residues. Germline values: CDR1 SGHRS, CDR2 YFSETQ. The CDR3 nucleotides are TGCGCCAGCAGCTTCGGTGGACACGAAGGAGACACCATATATTTT. As protein: CASSFGGHEGDTIYF. The entire variable domain, with the rest obtained from reference TRBV5-1 and TRBJ1-3, is as follows: KAGVTQTPRYLIKTRGQQVTLSCSPISGHRSVSWYQQTPGQGLQFLFEYFSETQRNKGNFPGRFSGRQFSNSRSEMNVSTLELGDSALYLCASSFGGHEGDTIYFGEGSWLTVV.

V gene TRBV11-3 combines with J gene TRBJ1-1; D is unclear. The CDR3 is 14 amino acids. The V gene's germline CDR1 is SGHNT and CDR2 YENEEA. Trimming pared 0 bases from V and 1 base from J, leaving 6 bases between. CDR3 nucleotide sequence: TGTGCCAGCAGCTTAGATTCAGAGAACACTGAAGCTTTCTTT. Protein: CASSLDSENTEAFF.

DNA for the CDR3: TGTGCCAGCAGTTATCCTCAAGGGGATAATGAAAAACTGTTTTTT. It codes for CASSYPQGDNEKLFF. The chain couples TRBV6-6 to TRBJ1-4, with D perhaps matching TRBD1 (5 bases). The CDR3 loop spans 15 amino acids. From germline, CDR1 is MNHNY and CDR2 SVGAGI (reference sequence). V was trimmed by 3 bases and J by 4 bases, leaving 12 bases between them.

The chain has TRBV27 and TRBJ2-1, with D perhaps TRBD2 (7 bases). V was pared by 7 bases and J by 12 bases, with 28 bases between. The CDR3 covers 16 residues. CDR1 MNHEY and CDR2 SMNVEV come from the germline V gene (reference sequence). Written as DNA, the CDR3 is TGTGCCAGCAATTCACTAGGGGCGGGGGCCACCTTGCGGCAGTTCTTC. Translating gives CASNSLGAGATLRQFF.

The rearrangement joins TRBV9 to TRBJ2-6, with 10 bases that match TRBD1. This CDR3 has 15 residues. V lost 3 bases to trimming and J lost 5 bases; unmatched junction nucleotides: 2. The germline V gene has CDR1 SGDLS and CDR2 YYNGEE. The CDR3 DNA follows: TGTGCCAGCAGCGGGGGACAGGGGAGGGCCAACGTCCTGACTTTC. It encodes CASSGGQGRANVLTF.

This chain uses TRBV14 with TRBJ1-3; no firm D call. Looked up from germline, CDR1 is SGHDN and CDR2 is FVKESK. The CDR3 has 15 amino acids. The V gene lost 4 bases and the J gene lost 2 bases, with 12 bases spanning the gap. The CDR3 DNA sequence: TGTGCCAGCAGCCTTACTGGTCAGGCTGGAAACACCATATATTTT. It codes for CASSLTGQAGNTIYF.

The chain links TRBV14 to TRBJ2-7; 9 bases align to TRBD2. V trimming: 4 bases; J trimming: 6 bases; junction bases outside the gene matches: 7. The CDR3 is 14 amino acids. Germline lookup yields CDR1 SGHDN and CDR2 FVKESK. The CDR3 sequence: CASSLGLASAEQYF. CDR3 nucleotides: TGTGCCAGCAGCCTAGGACTAGCGTCGGCCGAGCAGTACTTC.

This clone turned up a few times. V is TRBV7-9 and J is TRBJ1-2; 7 bases map to TRBD1. CDR1 is SEHNR and CDR2 is FQNEAQ in the germline V gene (reference sequence). V lost 2 bases, J lost 2 bases, and 5 bases stayed unmatched. The CDR3 extends over 15 amino acids. For the CDR3, the DNA is TGTGCCAGCAGCTTACTCGGCAGGGGGAACTATGGCTACACCTTC. It yields the protein CASSLLGRGNYGYTF.

The gene calls are TRBV7-2 and TRBJ2-7, with 8 bases fitting TRBD1. Germline V CDR1 and CDR2: SGHTA, FQGNSA. The trim removed 5 bases at V and 5 bases at J, leaving 11 bases unmatched. The CDR3 covers 15 residues. CDR3 DNA sequence: TGTGCCAGCAGCCCCAGGGGGCCCCCTGATGACGAGCAGTACTTC. Its protein is CASSPRGPPDDEQYF.

CDR3 region: CASSLSPRSGANVLTF. CDR3 bases: TGTGCCAGCAGTTTATCTCCCCGGTCTGGGGCCAACGTCCTGACTTTC. This chain uses TRBV27 with TRBJ2-6; no clear D. V lost 0 bases and J lost 1, with 7 bases in between. This CDR3 contains 16 residues. Germline-derived CDR1 and CDR2 are MNHEY and SMNVEV (reference sequence).

V is TRBV5-1 and J is TRBJ2-6; D gene unclear. The V gene's germline CDR1 is SGHRS and CDR2 YFSETQ. CDR3 length: 13 residues. The V end was cut by 6 bases, the J end by 0 bases, with 4 bases between. In DNA, the CDR3 is TGCGCCAGCATGAGCTCTGGGGCCAACGTCCTGACTTTC. This encodes CASMSSGANVLTF.

The chain uses TRBV20-1 and TRBJ2-5; D is undetermined. Trimming left V 3 bases short and J 5 bases short, with 7 bases between. Germline lookup yields CDR1 DFQATT and CDR2 SNEGSKA (reference sequence). The CDR3 runs 11 residues. The CDR3 here is CSASVRETQYF. CDR3 coding DNA: TGCAGTGCTAGCGTTCGGGAGACCCAGTACTTC.

The CDR3 is CAIGGRGDYGYTF. The CDR3 nucleotides are TGTGCCATCGGCGGCAGGGGGGACTATGGCTACACCTTC. The V gene is TRBV10-3, the J gene TRBJ1-2; TRBD1 aligns across 7 bases. From germline, CDR1 is ENHRY and CDR2 SYGVKD. With 8 bases clipped from V and 3 bases from J, the junction kept 6 bases outside the gene matches. The CDR3 contains 13 residues.

This chain joins TRBV5-4 and TRBJ1-1; 11 bases match TRBD1. CDR1 and CDR2 (germline): SGHNT, YYREEE (reference sequence). The CDR3 spans 15 residues. Germline trimming cut 4 bases from V and 3 bases from J; bases unmatched to any gene: 5. CDR3 protein: CASSLGQGAYTEAFF. DNA of the CDR3: TGTGCCAGCAGCCTCGGACAGGGGGCGTACACTGAAGCTTTCTTT.

The chain's CDR3 is CASSLGPTGGETQYF. The CDR3 coding sequence is TGTGCCAGCAGCTTAGGTCCCACAGGGGGGGAGACCCAGTACTTC. This chain connects TRBV11-2 to TRBJ2-5, with TRBD1 identical over 8 bases. The CDR3 is 15 residues long. CDR1 is SGHAT and CDR2 is FQNNGV in the germline V gene. Trimming took 1 base from V and 5 from J; bases not matched to a gene: 6.

The chain is built from TRBV5-1 and TRBJ2-2, with a tentative D call TRBD2 (6 bases). Trimming stripped 4 bases from V and 3 bases from J, with 13 bases between. Looked up from germline, CDR1 is SGHRS and CDR2 is YFSETQ. This CDR3 is 15 amino acids long. This chain's CDR3 is CASSPDGGHTGELFF. The CDR3 bases are TGCGCCAGCAGCCCGGACGGGGGTCACACCGGGGAGCTGTTTTTT. The whole variable domain, filled in from reference TRBV5-1 and TRBJ2-2, reads KAGVTQTPRYLIKTRGQQVTLSCSPISGHRSVSWYQQTPGQGLQFLFEYFSETQRNKGNFPGRFSGRQFSNSRSEMNVSTLELGDSALYLCASSPDGGHTGELFFGEGSRLTVL.